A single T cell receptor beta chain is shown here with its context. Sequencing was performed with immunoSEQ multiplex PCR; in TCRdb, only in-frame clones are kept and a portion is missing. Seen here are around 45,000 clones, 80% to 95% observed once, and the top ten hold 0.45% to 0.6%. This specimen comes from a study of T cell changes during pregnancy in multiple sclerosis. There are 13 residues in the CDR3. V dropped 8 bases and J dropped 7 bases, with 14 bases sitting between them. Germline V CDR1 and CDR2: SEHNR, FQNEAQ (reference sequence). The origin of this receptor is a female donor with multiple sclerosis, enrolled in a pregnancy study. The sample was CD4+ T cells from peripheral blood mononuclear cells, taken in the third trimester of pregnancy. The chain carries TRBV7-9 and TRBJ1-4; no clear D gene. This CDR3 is CASGESEGEKLFF. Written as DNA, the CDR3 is TGTGCCAGCGGCGAGTCAGAGGGTGAAAAACTGTTTTTT.